Following are 16 T cell receptor beta chains from one sample sequenced in a study of neurological immune-mediated disorders. Time point indicated: longitudinal time-point 2. TCRdb re-analysed the 5' RACE reads in MiXCR, keeping a single row per CDR3 protein. Here the sample spans tens of thousands of distinct CDR3 sequences, less than 15% being singletons. What was sequenced was PBMCs. These receptors originate from a female donor with HTLV-1-associated myelopathy (HAM/TSP).

This clonotype was seen at least ten times. The chain carries TRBV20-1 and TRBJ2-7; D is perhaps TRBD2 (6 bases). Germline V lookup: CDR1 DFQATT, CDR2 SNEGSKA (reference sequence). V was cut by 3 bases and J by 3 bases, with 9 bases left in between. This CDR3 contains 12 residues. CDR3 amino acids: CSARGDFYEQYF. The CDR3 DNA reads TGCAGTGCTAGGGGGGACTTCTACGAGCAGTACTTC.

About this clonotype: A much more abundant neighbour one base away suggests this may be a read error. The CDR3 reads CASSHYLGQGNTF. The CDR3, as DNA: TGTGCCAGCAGCCATTACTTAGGACAGGGGAACACCTTC. The chain uses TRBV3-1 and TRBJ1-2, with 9 nucleotides matching TRBD1. The V segment lost 3 bases and the J segment 12 bases; nucleotides outside the gene matches: 8. CDR1 LGHDT and CDR2 YNNKEL come from the germline V gene (reference sequence). This CDR3 spans 13 amino acids.

This clonotype was counted ten times or more. The chain couples TRBV29-1 to TRBJ2-7; perhaps D is TRBD1 or TRBD2 (5 bases each). From germline, CDR1 is SQVTM and CDR2 ANQGSEA. The CDR3 contains 13 residues. V was clipped by 7 bases and J by 2 bases, with 15 bases between them. This CDR3 reads CSATGTGTYEQYF. CDR3 DNA: TGCAGCGCCACCGGGACGGGGACCTACGAGCAGTACTTC.

V usage is TRBV20-1 and J usage is TRBJ2-7, with TRBD2 as a possible D gene (5 bases). CDR1 DFQATT and CDR2 SNEGSKA come from the germline V gene (reference sequence). V was clipped by 0 bases and J by 3 bases, with 12 bases between them. The CDR3 contains 14 residues. The CDR3 spells CSARDREKGYEQYF. The CDR3 bases are TGCAGTGCTAGAGATCGGGAAAAGGGCTACGAGCAGTACTTC.

The sample holds many counts of this clonotype. The chain joins TRBV5-1 to TRBJ2-5; the D call may be TRBD1 or TRBD2 (5 bases each). This CDR3 has 14 residues. Germline CDR1 SGHRS, CDR2 YFSETQ. Between the trimmed V and J ends, which lost 0 bases and 3 bases, there was a span of 9 bases. CDR3 amino acids: CASSLEGREETQYF. The CDR3 DNA sequence: TGCGCCAGCAGCTTGGAGGGGCGGGAAGAGACCCAGTACTTC.

This clonotype was seen repeatedly, ten times or more. The genes are TRBV6-5 and TRBJ1-1, with D uncertain. Trimming pared 0 bases from V and 1 base from J, leaving 6 bases between. Germline assignment: CDR1 MNHEY and CDR2 SVGAGI. CDR3 length: 14 amino acids. The CDR3 protein is CASSYSYRNTEAFF. DNA for the CDR3: TGTGCCAGCAGTTACTCGTACAGGAACACTGAAGCTTTCTTT.

This clonotype was seen ten or more times. The chain couples TRBV5-1 to TRBJ2-1; D is uncertain. The length of the CDR3 is 16 residues. V lost 0 bases to trimming and J lost 4 bases, with 14 bases between them. Germline CDR1 reads SGHRS; CDR2 reads YFSETQ. This chain's CDR3 is CASSLGDSWVYNEQFF. CDR3 nucleotide sequence: TGCGCCAGCAGCTTGGGTGATAGTTGGGTTTACAATGAGCAGTTCTTC. The whole variable domain, remainder taken from reference TRBV5-1 and TRBJ2-1, is KAGVTQTPRYLIKTRGQQVTLSCSPISGHRSVSWYQQTPGQGLQFLFEYFSETQRNKGNFPGRFSGRQFSNSRSEMNVSTLELGDSALYLCASSLGDSWVYNEQFFGPGTRLTVL.

This clonotype was seen ten or more times. The chain is built from TRBV12-3 or TRBV12-4 and TRBJ2-2; D tentatively fits TRBD1 or TRBD2 (5 bases each). V was clipped by 3 bases and J by 4 bases, with 15 bases between them. The CDR3 has 16 amino acids. CDR3 sequence (DNA): TGTGCCAGCAGTTTTGCCGGGGCCCTGGTCACCGGGGAGCTGTTTTTT. This gives the protein CASSFAGALVTGELFF.

Comment on this clonotype: This may stem from a read error, because a much larger clone lies one nucleotide away. The chain uses TRBV5-1 and TRBJ2-1; D is possibly TRBD2 (6 bases). This CDR3 comprises 14 residues. CDR1 SGHRS and CDR2 YFSETQ come from the germline V gene. The CDR3 is CASNLVSGGNEQFF. In nucleotides, the CDR3 is TGCGCCAGCAACTTGGTATCTGGGGGGAATGAGCAGTTCTTC. The full variable domain, completed using reference TRBV5-1 and TRBJ2-1, is KAGVTQTPRYLIKTRGQQVTLSCSPISGHRSVSWYQQTPGQGLQFLFEYFSETQRNKGNFPGRFSGRQFSNSRSEMNVSTLELGDSALYLCASNLVSGGNEQFFGPGTRLTVL.

This clonotype has just a few counts. This may stem from a read error, because a much larger clone lies one nucleotide away. This rearrangement joins TRBV27 to TRBJ1-2; D unresolved. The CDR3 length is 13 residues. Germline lookup yields CDR1 MNHEY and CDR2 SMNVEV (reference sequence). CDR3 sequence: CANSDLRRHGYTF. As DNA, the CDR3 is TGTGCCAACAGTGACCTCCGCCGGCATGGCTACACCTTC.

The J gene is TRBJ2-7, the V gene TRBV3-1; 9 positions match TRBD1. This CDR3 contains 15 residues. V gave up 6 bases and J gave up 5 bases; unmatched junction bases: 11. CDR1 is LGHDT and CDR2 is YNNKEL in the germline V gene (reference sequence). The CDR3 reads CASRSLGTGSHEQYF. CDR3 bases: TGTGCCAGCAGATCCCTCGGGACAGGGTCTCACGAGCAGTACTTC.

This clonotype was detected ten times or more. The chain joins TRBV5-1 to TRBJ2-1; 8 bases map to TRBD1. V lost 0 bases, J lost 10 bases, and 12 bases stayed unmatched. The CDR3 runs 16 residues. Germline values: CDR1 SGHRS, CDR2 YFSETQ. The CDR3 DNA follows: TGCGCCAGCAGCTTGGGGGCAGGGGGCTTAAGAGGGGAGCAGTTCTTC. It yields the protein CASSLGAGGLRGEQFF.

The chain links TRBV4-1 to TRBJ2-3; D gene ambiguous. The CDR3 is 12 residues long. The V gene's germline CDR1 is MGHRA and CDR2 YSYEKL. V was pared by 1 base and J by 3 bases, with 2 bases between. In DNA form, the CDR3 reads TGCGCCAGCAGCCAAGCAACAGATACGCAGTATTTT. Protein: CASSQATDTQYF.

This clonotype has at least ten counts. The V gene is TRBV20-1, the J gene TRBJ2-2; D is possibly TRBD2 (6 bases). The CDR3 sequence is 17 residues long. Trimming removed 0 bases from V and 2 bases from J, with 16 bases in between. Germline V gene lookup returns CDR1 DFQATT and CDR2 SNEGSKA (reference sequence). The CDR3 here is CSARDFSGQGNTGELFF. CDR3 DNA: TGCAGTGCTAGAGATTTCAGCGGGCAGGGAAACACCGGGGAGCTGTTTTTT.

This clonotype was seen ten or more times. The chain combines TRBV28 with TRBJ2-3; 14 nucleotides match TRBD2. Germline V lookup: CDR1 MDHEN, CDR2 SYDVKM. J lost 2 bases, V lost 3 bases, and 7 bases had no gene match. This CDR3 is built from 18 residues. The CDR3 reads CASSFHPGLAGATDTQYF. CDR3 nucleotide sequence: TGTGCCAGCAGTTTCCATCCGGGACTAGCGGGGGCCACAGATACGCAGTATTTT.

V usage is TRBV9 and J usage is TRBJ2-2; perhaps TRBD1 as D (6 bases). There are 15 residues in the CDR3. V was shortened by 0 bases and J by 4 bases, with 10 bases between the two germline ends. Germline V gene sequence: CDR1 SGDLS, CDR2 YYNGEE. CDR3 DNA sequence: TGTGCCAGCAGCGTAGTACAGGGAGTCACCGGGGAGCTGTTTTTT. It is translated as CASSVVQGVTGELFF.